The entry below describes one T cell receptor beta chain. This clonotype was detected a few times. Its antigen is still unknown. A much bigger clone sits one base away, suggesting this may be a read error. Library preparation employed 5' RACE. A second PCR of about 6 to 11 cycles was performed with a sample-barcoded 5' primer and a J-beta primer mix. Each TCR beta cDNA molecule received a unique molecular identifier from a template-switch 5' adaptor carrying 12 random nucleotides. Each sample yielded at least 3 million CDR3-containing paired-end reads. First-strand cDNA synthesis was performed from all RNA using the Mint cDNA synthesis kit, with priming by a TRBC-specific oligonucleotide. After uracil-DNA glycosylase treatment, a first 18-cycle PCR used universal primers M1SS and BC2_uni_R on all cDNA. The source study handled its data this way. Normalization of each sample was performed by random selection of 1 million high-quality reads, each carrying a distinct molecular identifier. Reads sharing molecular identifiers were discarded rather than binned into consensus sequences. MiTCR, set to a Q25 quality threshold and the strictest error-elimination algorithm, was used for CDR3 identification, clonotype clustering and error correction. A nonparametric unseen species model with Euler transformation was used to estimate a lower bound on total TCR beta diversity. The public reads were quality trimmed at Q25 with fastp and then assembled into clones with MiXCR by TCRdb, keeping productive beta chains. Identical CDR3 proteins give one entry, which carries the most common genes and DNA. TCRdb, not the original authors, processed these V and J calls. Across this sample there are around 1,800,000 distinct CDR3 sequences, with around 42% seen only once. 23% of the sample belongs to the ten largest clones.

The sample originates from a study of blood T cells in healthy people across ages (dated by TCRdb to the mid-2010s). For context, the study as a whole: Template switching captured roughly one uniquely barcoded TCR beta cDNA molecule per two T cells in model experiments. To track age-related changes in TCR beta repertoire diversity, the study relied on deep sequencing normalized with unique cDNA molecular identifiers. The donors were split into four age groups: young (average around 16 years), middle-aged (roughly 42), aged (approximately 59) and long-lived (roughly 88). To avoid experimental bias, donors of different ages were spread randomly across the sequencing lanes. The study analyzed two additional independent replicas of 1 million unique cDNA reads from the same blood draw for two donors, one aged 18 to 30 and one aged 80 or older. General findings and caveats noted by the study authors: Because donor CMV infection status was unknown, age-related changes in expanded clonotypes were potentially confounded. Since profiling was done on bulk unsorted PBMCs, naive and antigen-experienced compartments could not be conclusively compared. Observed TCR beta diversity per million T cells fell roughly linearly with age, and a significant reduction was already apparent by age about 36. Estimates of total diversity based on one million sequenced T cells were considered lower bounds and underestimates. The long-lived group showed more naive CD4+ T cells, fewer expanded clones and increased TCR diversity than the aged group, suggesting age selection. Observed TCR beta diversity correlated strongly with the percentage of naive T cells measured by flow cytometry.

Systemically healthy Caucasian individuals from Russia, 39 in total and aged about 6 to 90 years, were included as donors. Each donor gave 8 to 10 milliliters of peripheral blood, drawn into EDTA-treated Vacutainer tubes. Ficoll-Paque density-gradient centrifugation was used to isolate PBMCs, with at least 6.5 million per sample. Trizol reagent was used to extract total RNA from the PBMCs, yielding at least 5.5 micrograms per sample. For every donor, flow cytometry on a PBMC aliquot measured the percentage of naive CD45RAhigh/CD27high T cells. The CDR3 sequence holds 15 residues, the cysteine and phenylalanine included. Only the CDR3 portion is preserved as DNA: 45 bases, with reading frame beginning at the first base. The germline V gene specifies SGHTA as CDR1 and FQGNSA as CDR2.

The sample consisted of blood. Recombination linked TRBV7-2 to TRBJ2-3; the central 9 bases match TRBD1. This receptor was obtained from a human donor in good health. The CDR3 protein sequence reads: CASSTGQGWTDAQYF. DNA sequence: TGTGCCAGCAGCACAGGACAGGGGTGGACAGATGCGCAGTATTTT.